Below are 28 T cell receptor beta chains sequenced from a single sample in a study of chemoradiotherapy in HPV16-positive cancers. The method was immunoSEQ multiplex PCR; TCRdb's version includes in-frame clones alone and lacks a portion of them. The table lists some 13,000 clones, around 86% of them singletons, with 4.5% to 7% in the top ten. The sequenced sample was blood, obtained from a patient who underwent chemoradiotherapy. The receptors shown here come from a human donor with HPV-associated anogenital cancer.

The rearrangement uses TRBV4-2 and TRBJ2-3; 9 nucleotides line up with TRBD2. CDR1 and CDR2 (germline): LGHNA, YNFKEQ. V shed 2 bases, J shed 4 bases, and the junction held 7 bases outside the gene matches. The CDR3 consists of 16 residues. In DNA form, the CDR3 reads TGTGCCAGCAGCCAATCTGCGGGGGGGCTTGCAGATACGCAGTATTTT. Amino acids: CASSQSAGGLADTQYF.

V usage is TRBV6-5 and J usage is TRBJ2-3; 8 bases are shared with TRBD2. The CDR3 runs 16 residues. The V and J ends lost 0 bases and 5 bases, in that order; junction bases with no gene match: 7. Germline V gene data show CDR1 as MNHEY and CDR2 as SVGAGI. The CDR3 here is CASSYSLAGGVDTQYF. Written as DNA, the CDR3 is TGTGCCAGCAGTTACTCGTTGGCGGGGGGAGTAGATACGCAGTATTTT.

The chain employs TRBV7-2 and TRBJ2-5, with TRBD1 matching 8 bases. Germline trimming cut 4 bases from V and 7 bases from J; bases unmatched to any gene: 11. CDR3 size: 15 residues. Germline CDR1 and CDR2: SGHTA and FQGNSA. CDR3 coding DNA: TGTGCCAGCAGCTCCCGGGACAGGCCTCCAGGGACCCAGTACTTC. Translated, it gives CASSSRDRPPGTQYF.

The rearrangement joins TRBV6-6 to TRBJ2-5; no firm D call. Germline V lookup: CDR1 MNHNY, CDR2 SVGAGI (reference sequence). The CDR3 is 15 residues long. Trimming stripped 7 bases from V and 2 bases from J, with 17 bases between. The CDR3 DNA is TGTGCCAGCACCCAGATCCTCCGTTTACAAGAGACCCAGTACTTC. It codes for CASTQILRLQETQYF.

This chain connects TRBV6-1 to TRBJ1-2; 9 nucleotides line up with TRBD1. Germline values: CDR1 MNHNS, CDR2 SASEGT. The CDR3 extends over 13 amino acids. Trimming took 1 base from V and 12 from J; bases not matched to a gene: 6. The CDR3: CASSEDGTGKDTF. CDR3 nucleotides: TGTGCCAGCAGTGAAGACGGGACAGGGAAGGACACCTTC.

The chain has TRBV4-2 and TRBJ2-3; the match to TRBD2 covers 10 bases. V lost 0 bases, J lost 2 bases, and 5 bases stayed unmatched. CDR3 length: 17 residues. Germline loops: CDR1 LGHNA, CDR2 YNFKEQ. CDR3 in amino acids: CASSQDGSGGATDTQYF. Written as DNA, the CDR3 is TGTGCCAGCAGCCAAGATGGAAGCGGGGGGGCCACAGATACGCAGTATTTT.

The rearrangement uses TRBV5-1 and TRBJ2-3; 12 positions match TRBD2. This CDR3 region has 17 residues. Germline CDR1 and CDR2: SGHRS and YFSETQ. With V trimmed by 0 bases and J by 5 bases, 7 bases remained unmatched. The CDR3 loop reads CASSLGASGGAIDTQYF. CDR3 DNA sequence: TGCGCCAGCAGCTTGGGAGCTAGCGGGGGGGCAATAGATACGCAGTATTTT.

The chain joins TRBV5-4 to TRBJ1-2; weak D call: TRBD1 (5 bases). V lost 0 bases and J lost 8, with 11 bases in between. CDR3 length equals 13 residues. The V gene's germline CDR1 is SGHNT and CDR2 YYREEE (reference sequence). The CDR3 reads CASSLATVSGYTF. The CDR3 bases are TGTGCCAGCAGCTTGGCGACAGTGAGCGGCTACACCTTC.

The chain has TRBV6-5 and TRBJ2-3; TRBD1 matches 10 bases. This CDR3 region has 13 residues. Per the germline V gene, CDR1 is MNHEY and CDR2 is SVGAGI. V dropped 8 bases and J dropped 4; count of bases not matched to a gene: 3. Here the CDR3 DNA reads TGTGCCAGCGGCGACAGGGGGCCAGATACGCAGTATTTT. Translating gives CASGDRGPDTQYF.

V usage is TRBV19 and J usage is TRBJ2-3; 11 bases are shared with TRBD1. This CDR3 comprises 18 residues. V was pared by 4 bases and J by 5 bases, with 14 bases of the junction left unmatched. Germline V gene sequence: CDR1 LNHDA, CDR2 SQIVND (reference sequence). The CDR3 nucleotides read TGTGCCAGTAGTAGAGCGGGACAGGGGGTAGTTCGAGGAGATACGCAGTATTTT. Amino acids: CASSRAGQGVVRGDTQYF.

This clone was detected only a few times. This chain links TRBV5-6 with TRBJ1-6; no firm D call. The CDR3 totals 14 residues. With 4 bases removed from V and 10 bases from J, the gap between germline ends came to 15 bases. Germline V gene sequence: CDR1 SGHDT, CDR2 YYEEEE. CDR3: CASSPTRRVSPLHF. The CDR3 DNA is TGTGCCAGCAGCCCTACAAGGAGGGTGTCACCCCTCCACTTT.

CDR3 bases: TGTGCCAGCAGTTTATTAGGGGGGCAAATAAATAATTCACCCCTCCACTTT. Translating it yields CASSLLGGQINNSPLHF. The chain carries TRBV27 and TRBJ1-6; possible D gene TRBD1, 6 bases. The germline CDR1 and CDR2 sequences are MNHEY and SMNVEV (reference sequence). The V and J ends lost 1 base and 5 bases respectively, with 15 bases between them. This CDR3 has 17 amino acids.

This clone came up once. The chain joins TRBV9 to TRBJ1-3; weak D call: TRBD1 (6 bases). The CDR3 contains 19 residues. Germline CDR1 is SGDLS and CDR2 is YYNGEE. V was trimmed by 2 bases and J by 2 bases, leaving 23 bases between them. CDR3 sequence: CASSVSPSRTVGAGNTIYF. CDR3 DNA: TGTGCCAGCAGCGTCTCCCCCTCACGGACAGTAGGCGCTGGAAACACCATATATTTT.

The rearrangement links TRBV27 to TRBJ1-1, with a weak D call TRBD1 (5 bases). Germline V gives CDR1 MNHEY, CDR2 SMNVEV (reference sequence). This CDR3 contains 15 residues. V was pared by 1 base and J by 1 base, with 10 bases between. CDR3 sequence reads: CASSLWSQGNTEAFF. CDR3 bases: TGTGCCAGCAGTTTATGGAGTCAGGGGAACACTGAAGCTTTCTTT.

This clone occurred once. The chain uses TRBV10-1 and TRBJ2-3; a possible D gene is TRBD1 (6 bases). Trimming took 5 bases from V and 4 from J, leaving 10 bases between them. Germline lookup yields CDR1 WNHNN and CDR2 SYGVQD (reference sequence). The CDR3 consists of 13 residues. The CDR3 reads CASSSQGSDTQYF. CDR3 bases: TGCGCCAGCAGTTCACAGGGATCAGATACGCAGTATTTT.

The chain carries TRBV6-1 and TRBJ2-5; D not certain. This CDR3 region has 12 residues. The germline gives CDR1 MNHNS, CDR2 SASEGT. Trimming shortened V by 6 bases and J by 2 bases, and 7 bases separated the two germline ends. CDR3 sequence: CASSPVQETQYF. For the CDR3, the DNA is TGTGCCAGCAGCCCGGTACAAGAGACCCAGTACTTC.

J is TRBJ1-6 and V is TRBV7-9; D gene unclear. V was trimmed by 7 bases and J by 7 bases, leaving 23 bases between them. This CDR3 contains 17 residues. The germline CDR1 and CDR2 sequences are SEHNR and FQNEAQ (reference sequence). The CDR3 DNA sequence: TGTGCCAGCACCCGAACCCGGACCGATTCGAACAATTCACCCCTCCACTTT. Its translation: CASTRTRTDSNNSPLHF.

The chain joins TRBV6-5 to TRBJ1-4; weak D call: TRBD1 (6 bases). Germline assignment: CDR1 MNHEY and CDR2 SVGAGI. The CDR3 loop spans 16 amino acids. V was shortened by 3 bases and J by 0 bases, with 11 bases between the two germline ends. CDR3 DNA: TGTGCCAGCAGTTATATCGGGGGCACAACTAATGAAAAACTGTTTTTT. This gives the protein CASSYIGGTTNEKLFF.

This clone was seen more than once but under ten times. The rearrangement uses TRBV15 and TRBJ1-2; possibly TRBD1 for D (5 bases). Germline V gene lookup returns CDR1 LNHNV and CDR2 YYDKDF (reference sequence). This CDR3 spans 15 amino acids. The V gene lost 3 bases and the J gene lost 8 bases, with 19 bases spanning the gap. The CDR3 reads CATSSRDVVIGGYTF. The CDR3 nucleotides read TGTGCCACCAGCAGCCGGGACGTCGTTATCGGGGGCTACACCTTC.

The chain couples TRBV5-5 to TRBJ1-5; D possibly corresponds to TRBD1 (5 bases). This CDR3 has 14 residues. Trimming took 4 bases from V and 2 from J, leaving 10 bases between them. Germline V gene sequence: CDR1 SGHKS, CDR2 YYEKEE (reference sequence). The CDR3 spells CASSQTVGNQPQHF. DNA of the CDR3: TGTGCCAGCAGCCAGACAGTGGGCAATCAGCCCCAGCATTTT.

The J gene is TRBJ2-2, the V gene TRBV11-2, with a tentative D call TRBD2 (5 bases). Trimming shortened V by 1 base and J by 8 bases, and 14 bases separated the two germline ends. Germline V gives CDR1 SGHAT, CDR2 FQNNGV. CDR3 length: 15 residues. The CDR3 coding sequence is TGTGCCAGCAGCTTAGTGTCGGGGTTTGGTGGGGAGCTGTTTTTT. This codes for CASSLVSGFGGELFF.

The rearrangement links TRBV6-1 to TRBJ1-1; D gene unclear. V lost 2 bases and J 6 bases, leaving 7 bases between the germline ends. CDR3 length: 12 amino acids. Germline V gene lookup returns CDR1 MNHNS and CDR2 SASEGT. The DNA for the CDR3 is TGTGCCAGCAGTGAATACCGGCCTGAAGCTTTCTTT. Translation: CASSEYRPEAFF.

This sequence joins TRBV5-3 and TRBJ2-7; D unclear. TRBV5-3 is designated an ORF whose function remains uncertain. The CDR3 has 12 residues. The V and J ends lost 1 base and 4 bases respectively, with 6 bases between them. The CDR3 protein is CARSLRAYEQYV. The CDR3 DNA reads TGTGCCAGAAGCTTGCGGGCTTACGAGCAGTACGTC.

The rearrangement joins TRBV5-4 to TRBJ2-1; either TRBD1 or TRBD2 may fit D (6 bases each). Germline V lookup: CDR1 SGHNT, CDR2 YYREEE (reference sequence). CDR3 length equals 12 residues. The V end lost 10 bases, the J end lost 7 bases, and 15 bases lay between the germline ends. Here the CDR3 DNA reads TGTGCCGCAAGGGGGGTAGGTAATGAGCAGTTCTTC. It is translated as CAARGVGNEQFF.

The chain has TRBV5-1 and TRBJ1-1; D possibly corresponds to TRBD1 (5 bases). Germline V gene lookup returns CDR1 SGHRS and CDR2 YFSETQ. This CDR3 region has 13 residues. The V end lost 7 bases, the J end lost 3 bases, and 13 bases lay between the germline ends. The CDR3 is CASSHWGDTEAFF. The CDR3 DNA is TGCGCCAGCTCACACTGGGGGGACACTGAAGCTTTCTTT.

The CDR3 nucleotides are TGTGCCATCAGACAGGGGGCGAACACCGGGGAGCTGTTTTTT. Encoded protein: CAIRQGANTGELFF. The chain employs TRBV10-3 and TRBJ2-2, with TRBD1 matching over 8 bases. The CDR3 length is 14 residues. CDR1 and CDR2 (germline): ENHRY, SYGVKD. V gave up 6 bases and J gave up 0 bases; unmatched junction bases: 0.

The V gene is TRBV7-9, the J gene TRBJ2-1; possible D gene TRBD2, 5 bases. This CDR3 has 14 residues. V was clipped by 5 bases and J by 2 bases, with 10 bases between them. Germline-derived CDR1 and CDR2 are SEHNR and FQNEAQ (reference sequence). CDR3 residues: CASSPEGTYNEQFF. The CDR3 nucleotides are TGTGCCAGCAGCCCCGAGGGAACCTACAATGAGCAGTTCTTC.

This clone was seen more than once but under ten times. The chain is built from TRBV2 and TRBJ1-2; D not resolved. CDR3 length: 13 amino acids. Trimming cost V 2 bases and J 2 bases, with 6 bases left between them. Germline V gene sequence: CDR1 SNHLY, CDR2 FYNNEI. CDR3 bases: TGTGCCAGCAGTGAAAACTTAAACTATGGCTACACCTTC. Its protein is CASSENLNYGYTF.